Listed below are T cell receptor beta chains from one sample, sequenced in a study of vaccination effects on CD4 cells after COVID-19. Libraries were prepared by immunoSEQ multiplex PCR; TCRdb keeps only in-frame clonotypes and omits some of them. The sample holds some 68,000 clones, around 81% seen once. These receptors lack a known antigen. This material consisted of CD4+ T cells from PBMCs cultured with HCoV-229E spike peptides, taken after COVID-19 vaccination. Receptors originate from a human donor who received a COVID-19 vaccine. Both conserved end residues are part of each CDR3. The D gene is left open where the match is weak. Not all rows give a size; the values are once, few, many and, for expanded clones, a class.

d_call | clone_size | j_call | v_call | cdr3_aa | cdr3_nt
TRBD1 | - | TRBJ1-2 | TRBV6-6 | CASSPTTGGYGYTF | TGTGCCAGCAGTCCTACGACAGGGGGCTATGGCTACACCTTC
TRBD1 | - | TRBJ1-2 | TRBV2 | CASRGQGAQIGYTF | TGTGCCAGCAGGGGACAGGGAGCCCAAATTGGCTACACCTTC
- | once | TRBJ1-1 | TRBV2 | CASTLYTEAFF | TGTGCCAGCACTCTATACACTGAAGCTTTCTTT
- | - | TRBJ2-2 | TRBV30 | CASEPQGLLTGELFF | TGTGCCTCTGAGCCCCAAGGACTTTTGACCGGGGAGCTGTTTTTT
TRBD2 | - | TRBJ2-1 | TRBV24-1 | CATSVALAGGQPSYNEQFF | TGTGCCACCAGTGTAGCTTTAGCGGGGGGGCAACCGTCCTACAATGAGCAGTTCTTC
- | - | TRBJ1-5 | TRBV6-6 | CASSSRDTYQPQHF | TGTGCCAGCAGTTCCCGGGACACCTATCAGCCCCAGCATTTT
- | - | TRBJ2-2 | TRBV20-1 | CSAPLGGELFF | TGCAGCGCACCCTTGGGCGGGGAGCTGTTTTTT
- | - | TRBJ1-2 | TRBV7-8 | CASSPGQNYGYTF | TGTGCCAGCAGCCCCGGACAGAACTATGGCTACACCTTC
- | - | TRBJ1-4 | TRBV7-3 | CASKTGAAEEKLFF | TGTGCCAGCAAGACCGGGGCAGCTGAAGAAAAACTGTTTTTT
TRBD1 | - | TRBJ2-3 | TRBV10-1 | CATGQVGSDTQYF | TGCGCCACCGGACAGGTTGGGTCAGATACGCAGTATTTT
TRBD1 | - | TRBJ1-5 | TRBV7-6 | CASSPGRWTGVMF | TGTGCCAGCAGCCCGGGGAGGTGGACAGGGGTTATGTTT
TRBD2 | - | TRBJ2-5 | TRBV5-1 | CASSLGSTSGQETQYF | TGCGCCAGCAGCTTGGGGTCGACTAGCGGCCAAGAGACCCAGTACTTC
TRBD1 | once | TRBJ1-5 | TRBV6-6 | CASSPQDRGDQPQHF | TGTGCCAGCAGTCCCCAAGACAGGGGGGATCAGCCCCAGCATTTT
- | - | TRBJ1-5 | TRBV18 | CASSPGGDQPQHF | TGTGCCAGCTCACCGGGGGGGGATCAGCCCCAGCATTTT
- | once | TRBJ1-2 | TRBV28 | CASSTLGGGYGYTF | TGTGCCAGCAGTACCCTGGGGGGCGGCTATGGCTACACCTTC
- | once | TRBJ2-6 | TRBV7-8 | CASSSPGGANVLTF | TGTGCCAGCAGCTCGCCCGGGGGGGCCAACGTCCTGACTTTC
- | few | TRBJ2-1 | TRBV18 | CASSSGSGVSNEQFF | TGTGCCAGCTCATCGGGGTCAGGGGTGTCGAATGAGCAGTTCTTC
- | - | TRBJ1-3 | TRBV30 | CAWRKDSYSGNTIYF | TGTGCCTGGAGGAAGGACTCTTACTCTGGAAACACCATATATTTT
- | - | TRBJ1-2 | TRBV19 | CASRGGGGYGYTF | TGTGCCAGTAGGGGCGGCGGGGGCTATGGCTACACCTTC
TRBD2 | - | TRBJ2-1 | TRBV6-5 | CASTRGGADNEQFF | TGTGCCAGCACTCGGGGGGGGGCTGACAATGAGCAGTTCTTC
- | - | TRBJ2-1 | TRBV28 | CASSNQKGRHLIDEQFF | TGTGCCAGCAGTAACCAGAAGGGACGCCACCTAATAGATGAGCAGTTCTTC
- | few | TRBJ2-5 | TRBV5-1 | CASSLYSYQETQYF | TGCGCCAGCAGCTTGTACAGTTACCAAGAGACCCAGTACTTC
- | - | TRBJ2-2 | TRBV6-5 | CASRNYVLSGELFF | TGTGCCAGCAGGAACTACGTGTTGTCCGGGGAGCTGTTTTTT
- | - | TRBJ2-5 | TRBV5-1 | CASSLGGKWETQYF | TGCGCCAGCAGCTTGGGGGGGAAGTGGGAGACCCAGTACTTC
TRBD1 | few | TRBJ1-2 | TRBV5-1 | CASSDQGDYGYTF | TGCGCCAGCAGTGATCAGGGGGACTATGGCTACACCTTC
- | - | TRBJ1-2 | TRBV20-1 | CSASDGRAYGYTF | TGCAGTGCTAGTGACGGACGGGCCTATGGCTACACCTTC
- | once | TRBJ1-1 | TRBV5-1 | CASSVGGSGTEAFF | TGCGCCAGCAGCGTTGGGGGGAGCGGCACTGAAGCTTTCTTT
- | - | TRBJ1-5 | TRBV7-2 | CASSPVGDQPQHF | TGTGCCAGCAGCCCGGTGGGCGATCAGCCCCAGCATTTT
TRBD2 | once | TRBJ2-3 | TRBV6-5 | CASTSGGSTDTQYF | TGTGCCAGCACTAGCGGGGGTAGCACAGATACGCAGTATTTT
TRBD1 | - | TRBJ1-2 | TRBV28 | CASMTLLGQSSYTF | TGTGCCAGTATGACCCTGTTGGGACAGTCGAGCTACACCTTC
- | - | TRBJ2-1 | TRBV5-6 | CASSLAWTANNEQFF | TGTGCCAGCAGCTTGGCGTGGACAGCAAACAATGAGCAGTTCTTC
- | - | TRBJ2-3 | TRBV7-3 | CASSSAGAQGDTQYF | TGTGCCAGCAGCTCGGCGGGGGCCCAAGGGGATACGCAGTATTTT
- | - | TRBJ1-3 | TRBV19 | CASSITPQGDGNTIYF | TGTGCCAGTAGTATAACTCCGCAGGGAGATGGAAACACCATATATTTT
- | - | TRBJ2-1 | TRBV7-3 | CASSSSGASSYNEQFF | TGTGCCAGCAGCTCCTCTGGCGCGAGCTCCTACAATGAGCAGTTCTTC
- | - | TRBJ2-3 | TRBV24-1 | CATSGATQYF | TGTGCCACCAGTGGGGCTACGCAGTATTTT
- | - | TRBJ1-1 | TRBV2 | CASTRQALNTEAFF | TGTGCCAGCACGCGCCAGGCACTGAACACTGAAGCTTTCTTT
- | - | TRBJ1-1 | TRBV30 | CAWSGQGITEAFF | TGTGCCTGGAGTGGGCAAGGGATCACTGAAGCTTTCTTT
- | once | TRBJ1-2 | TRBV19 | CASSHFQKTEDGYTF | TGTGCCAGTAGCCACTTCCAAAAAACAGAGGATGGCTACACCTTC
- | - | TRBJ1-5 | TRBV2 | CASTLGGMSQPQHF | TGTGCCAGCACCCTGGGGGGGATGAGTCAGCCCCAGCATTTT
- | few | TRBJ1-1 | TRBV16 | CASSQRQLNTEAFF | TGTGCCAGCAGCCAGCGACAGCTGAACACTGAAGCTTTCTTT
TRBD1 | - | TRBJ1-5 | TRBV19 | CASRDRGHSNQPQHF | TGTGCCAGTCGAGACAGGGGGCATAGCAATCAGCCCCAGCATTTT
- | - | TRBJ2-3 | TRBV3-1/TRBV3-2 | CASSQDLGAGATDTQYF | TGTGCCAGCAGCCAAGATCTCGGGGCCGGAGCCACAGATACGCAGTATTTT
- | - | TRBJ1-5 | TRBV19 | CASSLGLNQPQHF | TGTGCCAGTTCTTTGGGGTTAAATCAGCCCCAGCATTTT
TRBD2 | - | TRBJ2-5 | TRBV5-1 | CASSARGGAETQYF | TGCGCCAGCAGCGCCCGGGGGGGGGCAGAGACCCAGTACTTC
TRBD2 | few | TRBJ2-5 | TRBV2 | CASSEWRGGTGETQYF | TGTGCCAGCAGTGAATGGCGGGGGGGCACTGGTGAGACCCAGTACTTC
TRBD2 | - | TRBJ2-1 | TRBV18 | CASSPVGGGDNEQFF | TGTGCCAGCTCACCAGTGGGGGGAGGGGACAATGAGCAGTTCTTC
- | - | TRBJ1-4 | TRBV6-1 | CASSDGRLNNEKLFF | TGTGCCAGCAGTGATGGTCGTTTGAATAATGAAAAACTGTTTTTT
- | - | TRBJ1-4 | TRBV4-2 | CASSQDGSGNEKLFF | TGTGCCAGCAGCCAAGATGGGTCAGGGAATGAAAAACTGTTTTTT
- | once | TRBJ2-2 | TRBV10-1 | CASSRDIRTGELFF | TGCGCCAGCAGCCGGGACATTAGGACCGGGGAGCTGTTTTTT
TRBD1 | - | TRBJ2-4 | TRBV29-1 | CSVERGTGRNIQYF | TGCAGCGTTGAAAGGGGGACAGGGCGAAACATTCAGTACTTC
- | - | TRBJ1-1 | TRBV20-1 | CSASPPTGMNTEAFF | TGCAGTGCTAGTCCCCCGACAGGAATGAACACTGAAGCTTTCTTT
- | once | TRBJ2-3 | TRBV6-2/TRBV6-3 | CASSPQGGGRGTQYF | TGTGCCAGCAGTCCCCAGGGCGGGGGCCGAGGTACGCAGTATTTT
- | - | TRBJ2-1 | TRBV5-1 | CASSLAPVSYNEQFF | TGCGCCAGCAGCTTGGCCCCGGTCTCCTACAATGAGCAGTTCTTC
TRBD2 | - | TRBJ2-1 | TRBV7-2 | CASSSKTSGGGFLFF | TGTGCCAGCAGCTCCAAAACTAGCGGGGGAGGTTTTCTGTTCTTC
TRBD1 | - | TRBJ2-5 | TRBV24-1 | CATSDLGRTGGFGETQYF | TGTGCCACCAGTGATTTGGGGAGGACAGGGGGCTTCGGGGAGACCCAGTACTTC